The entry that follows covers one T cell receptor beta chain sequence. What it recognizes is unknown. Per germline, CDR1 DFQATT and CDR2 SNEGSKA (reference sequence). J lost 6 bases, V lost 3 bases, and 10 bases had no gene match. The CDR3 contains 14 residues. This specimen belongs to a study of post-analysis software for immune sequencing data. In the study overall: Included among the disease courses, which were recorded for the cohort, were relapsing-remitting, secondary progressive and progressive-relapsing multiple sclerosis. Study-level findings and limits: Among four or five TRBV segments more frequent in patients than controls were TRBV5-6, TRBV5-1 and TRBV20-1. In multiple sclerosis, normalized Chao1 diversity was significantly below that of controls. Samples made in the same batch grouped tightly together by F measure.

Tagging with unique molecular identifiers was a feature of the TCR beta cDNA libraries. Input of about 0.85 to 10 million T cells yielded 500,000 to 550,000 cDNA molecules. From the PCR reads, TCRdb called clonotypes with MiXCR, one entry per CDR3 protein. The profile covers about 190,000 distinct CDR3 sequences, with 25% to 35% appearing a single time and around 3.7% taken by the ten largest. The TCR originated in a girl aged 2 to 17 with multiple sclerosis. The V and J genes are TRBV20-1 and TRBJ1-2; the match to TRBD1 covers 7 bases. The sample consisted of blood. The CDR3 reads CSARMDRSTHGYTF. The CDR3 DNA follows: TGCAGTGCTAGGATGGACAGGAGCACACATGGCTACACCTTC.